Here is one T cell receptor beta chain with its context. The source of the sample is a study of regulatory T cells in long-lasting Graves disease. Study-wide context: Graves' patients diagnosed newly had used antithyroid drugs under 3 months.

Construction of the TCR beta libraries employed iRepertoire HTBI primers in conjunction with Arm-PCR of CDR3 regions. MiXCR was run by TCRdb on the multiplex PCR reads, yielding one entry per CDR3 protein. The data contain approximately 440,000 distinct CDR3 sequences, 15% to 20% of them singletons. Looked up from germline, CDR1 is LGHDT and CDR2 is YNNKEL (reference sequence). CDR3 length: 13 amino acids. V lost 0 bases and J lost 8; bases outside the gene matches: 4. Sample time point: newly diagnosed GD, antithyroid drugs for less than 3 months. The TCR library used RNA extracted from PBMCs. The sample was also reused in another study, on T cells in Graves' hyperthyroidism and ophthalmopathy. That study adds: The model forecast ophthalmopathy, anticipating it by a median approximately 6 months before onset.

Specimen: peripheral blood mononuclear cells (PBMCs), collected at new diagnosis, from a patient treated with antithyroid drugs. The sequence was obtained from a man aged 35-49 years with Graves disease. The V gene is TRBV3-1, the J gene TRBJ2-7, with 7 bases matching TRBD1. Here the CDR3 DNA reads TGTGCCAGCAGCCAAGAAGGACAGGAAAAGCAGTACTTC. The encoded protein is CASSQEGQEKQYF.